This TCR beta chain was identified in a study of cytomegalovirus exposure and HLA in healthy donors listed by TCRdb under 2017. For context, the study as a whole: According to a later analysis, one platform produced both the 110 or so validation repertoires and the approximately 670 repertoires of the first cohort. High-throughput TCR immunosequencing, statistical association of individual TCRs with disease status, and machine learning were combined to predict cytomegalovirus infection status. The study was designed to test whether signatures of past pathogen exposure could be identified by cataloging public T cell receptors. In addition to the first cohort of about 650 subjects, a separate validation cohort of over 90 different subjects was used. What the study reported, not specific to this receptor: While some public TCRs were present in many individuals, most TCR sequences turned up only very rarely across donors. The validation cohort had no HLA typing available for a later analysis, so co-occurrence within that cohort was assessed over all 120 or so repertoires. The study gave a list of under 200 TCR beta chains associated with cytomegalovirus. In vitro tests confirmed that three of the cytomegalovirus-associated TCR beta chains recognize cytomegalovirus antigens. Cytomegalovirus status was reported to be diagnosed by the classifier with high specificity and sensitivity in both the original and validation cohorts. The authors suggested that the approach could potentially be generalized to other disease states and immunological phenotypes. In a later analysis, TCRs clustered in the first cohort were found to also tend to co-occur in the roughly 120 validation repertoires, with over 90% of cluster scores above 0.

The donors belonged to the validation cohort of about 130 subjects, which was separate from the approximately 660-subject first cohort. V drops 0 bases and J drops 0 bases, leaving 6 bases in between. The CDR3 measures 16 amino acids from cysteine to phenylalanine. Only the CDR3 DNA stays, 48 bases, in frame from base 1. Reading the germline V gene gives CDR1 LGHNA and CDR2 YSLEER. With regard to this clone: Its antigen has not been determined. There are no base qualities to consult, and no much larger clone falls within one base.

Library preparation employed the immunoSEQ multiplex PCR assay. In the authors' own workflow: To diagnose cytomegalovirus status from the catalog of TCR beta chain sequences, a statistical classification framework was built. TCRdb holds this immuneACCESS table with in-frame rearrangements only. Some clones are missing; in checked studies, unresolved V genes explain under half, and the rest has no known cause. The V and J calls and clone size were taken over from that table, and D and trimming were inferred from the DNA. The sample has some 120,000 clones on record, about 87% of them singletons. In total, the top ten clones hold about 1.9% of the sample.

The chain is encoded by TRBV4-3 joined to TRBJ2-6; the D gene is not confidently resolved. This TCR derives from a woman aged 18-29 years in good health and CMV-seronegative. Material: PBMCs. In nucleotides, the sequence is TGCGCCAGCAGCCAAGATGGAGCCTCTGGGGCCAACGTCCTGACTTTC. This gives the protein CASSQDGASGANVLTF.